This TCR beta chain was retrieved from a study of blood T cell repertoires in COVID-19 (dated by TCRdb to the early 2020s). Study-level background: Samples covering the acute and convalescent phases of COVID-19 were provided by collaborators in the United States, Italy and Spain. The samples were drawn from the first 160 participants of the ongoing ImmuneRACE study and from about 1,200 subjects provided by 6 global collaborators. A freely available public database, intended as a resource for researchers studying the immune response to SARS-CoV-2, is where the repertoires were released. HLA class I and class II types, where available, came from metadata supplied by the sample provider rather than from assay-based typing. Subjects who had been exposed to COVID-19, were actively infected with it, or had recovered from it provided the deeply sampled blood TCRbeta repertoires that made up the dataset. The material from the prospective study consisted of cDNA or gDNA derived from T cells, B-cell-depleted T cells, or PBMCs. A de-identified subject ID, COVID-19 status, age in years and sex were almost always included in the sample metadata.

The research as a whole found: The quantity of clinical and demographic metadata differed by source and by participant and was supplied without curation.

TCRbeta CDR3 regions were amplified from genomic DNA by means of the immunoSEQ Assay, a bias-controlled multiplex PCR. The authors' pipeline ran thus. Nucleated cell counts per sample were estimated from amplification of reference gene primers within the assay. Sequence reads were collapsed and filtered to measure the absolute abundance of every unique TCRbeta CDR3 rearrangement. For each sample, productive Simpson clonality was calculated as the square root of Simpson's diversity index across productive rearrangements. TCRdb carries this immuneACCESS record with in-frame sequences only. Its versions omit some clonotypes, under half of them owing to an unresolved V gene in the studies checked, with the rest unexplained. V and J calls and clone size are copied from that table; D and trimming were computed from the DNA. The sample profile shows around 140,000 clones; approximately 80% of them were found once. The top ten clones comprise approximately 3.6% of the sample.

Samples from volunteer blood donors who had recovered from COVID-19 were contributed by a second Seattle source. Collaborating institutions collected whole blood in K2EDTA tubes following their own protocols. For TCRbeta analysis, collaborator samples were shipped as frozen whole blood, as isolated PBMCs, or as DNA extracted from either sample type. CDR1 and CDR2 are drawn from the germline V gene: SNHLY, FYNNEI. Trimming at the junction amounts to 8 bases on V and 0 bases on J, and the germline ends lie 11 bases apart. Spanning cysteine to phenylalanine, the CDR3 consists of 13 amino acids. The retained sequence is limited to the CDR3, 39 bases, with the frame set at the first base. Note on this clone: The clone's antigen remains unknown. No per-base quality is available; no much larger clone lies one base away.

The rearranged chain carries TRBV2 and TRBJ2-7; tentative D gene TRBD2, with 6 bases matching. The TCR sequence derives from a man in his sixties or seventies who had recovered from COVID-19. Sequencing used peripheral blood. In nucleotide form, the sequence is TGTGCCAGCGGGGGACTGAGCTCCTACGAGCAGTACTTC. The resulting protein is CASGGLSSYEQYF.